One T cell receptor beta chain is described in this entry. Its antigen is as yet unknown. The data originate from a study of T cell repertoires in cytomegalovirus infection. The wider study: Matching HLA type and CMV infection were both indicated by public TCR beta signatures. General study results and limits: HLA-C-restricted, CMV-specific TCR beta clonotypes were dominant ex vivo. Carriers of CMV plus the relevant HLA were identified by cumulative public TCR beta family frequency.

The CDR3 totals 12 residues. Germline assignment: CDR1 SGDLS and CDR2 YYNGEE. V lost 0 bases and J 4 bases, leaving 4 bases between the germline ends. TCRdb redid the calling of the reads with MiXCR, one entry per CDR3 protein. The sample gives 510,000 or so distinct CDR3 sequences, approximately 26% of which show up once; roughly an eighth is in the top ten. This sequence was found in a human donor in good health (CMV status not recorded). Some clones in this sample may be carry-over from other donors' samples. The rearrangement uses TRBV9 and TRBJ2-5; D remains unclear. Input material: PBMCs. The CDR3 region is CASSVDGETQYF. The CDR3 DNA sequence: TGTGCCAGCAGCGTAGATGGAGAGACCCAGTACTTC. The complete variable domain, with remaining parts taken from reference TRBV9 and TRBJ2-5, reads DSGVTQTPKHLITATGQRVTLRCSPRSGDLSVYWYQQSLDQGLQFLIQYYNGEERAKGNILERFSAQQFPDLHSELNLSSLELGDSALYFCASSVDGETQYFGPGTRLLVL.